The T cell receptor (beta chain) under discussion was sequenced for a study of blood T cell repertoires in COVID-19. Study details: There were acute and convalescent COVID-19 samples, and they came from the United States, Italy and Spain. The analysed material was cDNA or gDNA that came from T cells, B-cell-depleted T cells, or PBMCs.

There are 19 residues in the CDR3. In the source study's methods: The authors estimated nucleated cell counts from reference gene primer amplification. Repertoires were generated with immunoSEQ multiplex PCR, while TCRdb's copy carries only in-frame clones and drops some. The DNA was the basis for D and trimming; V, J and clone size are from that table. The sample has 150,000 to 200,000 clones, 80% to 85% seen once. Specimen: peripheral blood. The V call is TRBV21-1, the J call TRBJ1-3; TRBD1 reflects the table's D call only, with no check against the DNA. TRBV21-1 constitutes a pseudogene. This TCR was recovered from a human donor with acute or convalescent COVID-19. The donor label of this sample is uncertain. Here the CDR3 reads CASSKEIQGNRLGGNTIYF. The CDR3, as DNA: TGTGCCAGCAGCAAAGAAATACAGGGGAATCGGTTGGGGGGAAACACCATATATTTT.